The entry below gives a single T cell receptor (beta chain) sequence along with its context. Its antigen remains unknown. This sample was included in a study of graft-versus-host responses after intestinal transplantation. TCRdb's copy holds only in-frame clones and misses some; the assay was immunoSEQ multiplex PCR. This table has 85,000 to 130,000 clones, roughly 87% appearing once. The starting material was unstimulated CD4+ T cells sorted from spleen or lymph node cells, obtained before intestinal transplant. This clonotype was obtained from a human donor who received an intestinal transplant.

In nucleotides, the CDR3 is TGTGCCAGCAGCTTAGGCGGGAGTTTGCAAATGAATGAGCAGTTCTTC. Translating gives CASSLGGSLQMNEQFF. The V call is TRBV7-9, the J call TRBJ2-1; 7 bases map to TRBD2. Germline V gives CDR1 SEHNR, CDR2 FQNEAQ (reference sequence). J lost 7 bases, V lost 1 base, and 10 bases had no gene match. The CDR3 covers 16 residues.